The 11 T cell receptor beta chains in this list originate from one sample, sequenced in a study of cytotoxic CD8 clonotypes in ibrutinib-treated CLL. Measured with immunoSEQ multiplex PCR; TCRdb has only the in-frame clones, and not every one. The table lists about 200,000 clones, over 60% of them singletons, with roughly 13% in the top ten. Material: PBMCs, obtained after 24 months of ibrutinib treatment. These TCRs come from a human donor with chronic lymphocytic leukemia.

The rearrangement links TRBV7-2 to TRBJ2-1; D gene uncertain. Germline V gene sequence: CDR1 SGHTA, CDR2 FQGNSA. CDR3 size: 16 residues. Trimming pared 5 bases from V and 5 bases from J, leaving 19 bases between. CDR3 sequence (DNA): TGTGCCAGCAGCGAAGCAGGCAGCCAAAAGAACAATGAGCAGTTCTTC. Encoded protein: CASSEAGSQKNNEQFF.

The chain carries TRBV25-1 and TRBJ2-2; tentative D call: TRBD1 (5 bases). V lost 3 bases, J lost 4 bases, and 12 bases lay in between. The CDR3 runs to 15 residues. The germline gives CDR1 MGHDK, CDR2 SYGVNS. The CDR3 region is CASSDSQVLTGELFF. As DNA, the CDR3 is TGTGCCAGCAGTGATTCACAGGTACTCACCGGGGAGCTGTTTTTT.

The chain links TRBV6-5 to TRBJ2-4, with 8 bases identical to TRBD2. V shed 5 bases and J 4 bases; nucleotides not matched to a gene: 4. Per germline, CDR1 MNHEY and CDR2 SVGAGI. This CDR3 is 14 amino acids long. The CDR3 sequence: CASSSTSGKNIQYF. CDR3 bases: TGTGCCAGCAGTAGCACTAGCGGTAAAAACATTCAGTACTTC.

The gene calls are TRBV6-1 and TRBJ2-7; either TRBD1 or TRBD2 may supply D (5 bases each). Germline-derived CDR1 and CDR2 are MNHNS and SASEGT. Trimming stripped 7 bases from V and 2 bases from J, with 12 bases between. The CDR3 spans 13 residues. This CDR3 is CASNWDRAYEQYF. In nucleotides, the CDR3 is TGTGCCAGCAACTGGGACCGAGCCTACGAGCAGTACTTC.

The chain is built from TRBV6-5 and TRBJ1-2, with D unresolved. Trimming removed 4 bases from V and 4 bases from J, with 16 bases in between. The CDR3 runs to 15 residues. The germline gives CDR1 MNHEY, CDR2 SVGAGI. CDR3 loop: CASSSPGRNLYGYTF. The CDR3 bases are TGTGCCAGCAGTTCCCCGGGCCGTAACCTCTATGGCTACACCTTC.

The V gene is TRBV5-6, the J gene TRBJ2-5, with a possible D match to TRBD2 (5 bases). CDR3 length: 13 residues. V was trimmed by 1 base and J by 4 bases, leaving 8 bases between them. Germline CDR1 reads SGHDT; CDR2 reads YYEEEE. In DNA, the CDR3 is TGTGCCAGCAGCTTGAGCGGAGCAGAGACCCAGTACTTC. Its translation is CASSLSGAETQYF.

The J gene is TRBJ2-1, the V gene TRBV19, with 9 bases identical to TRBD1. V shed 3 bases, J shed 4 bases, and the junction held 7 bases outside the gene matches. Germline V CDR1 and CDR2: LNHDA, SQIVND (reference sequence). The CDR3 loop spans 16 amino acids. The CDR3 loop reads CASSIRDRETYNEQFF. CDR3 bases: TGTGCCAGTAGTATCCGGGACAGGGAAACTTACAATGAGCAGTTCTTC. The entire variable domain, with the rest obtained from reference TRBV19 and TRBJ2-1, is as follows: DGGITQSPKYLFRKEGQNVTLSCEQNLNHDAMYWYRQDPGQGLRLIYYSQIVNDFQKGDIAEGYSVSREKKESFPLTVTSAQKNPTAFYLCASSIRDRETYNEQFFGPGTRLTVL.

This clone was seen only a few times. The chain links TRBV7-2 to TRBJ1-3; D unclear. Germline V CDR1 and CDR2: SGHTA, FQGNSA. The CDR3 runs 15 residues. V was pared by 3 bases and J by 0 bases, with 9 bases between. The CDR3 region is CASSFSLSSGNTIYF. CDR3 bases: TGTGCCAGCAGCTTCTCCCTAAGCTCTGGAAACACCATATATTTT. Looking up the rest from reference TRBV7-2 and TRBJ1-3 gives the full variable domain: GAGVSQSPSNKVTEKGKDVELRCDPISGHTALYWYRQSLGQGLEFLIYFQGNSAPDKSGLPSDRFSAERTGGSVSTLTIQRTQQEDSAVYLCASSFSLSSGNTIYFGEGSWLTVV.

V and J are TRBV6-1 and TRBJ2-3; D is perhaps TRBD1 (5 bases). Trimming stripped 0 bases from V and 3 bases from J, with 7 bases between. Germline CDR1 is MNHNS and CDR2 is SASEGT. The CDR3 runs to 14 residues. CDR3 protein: CASSEAAGTDTQYF. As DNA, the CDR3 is TGTGCCAGCAGTGAAGCGGCAGGGACAGATACGCAGTATTTT.

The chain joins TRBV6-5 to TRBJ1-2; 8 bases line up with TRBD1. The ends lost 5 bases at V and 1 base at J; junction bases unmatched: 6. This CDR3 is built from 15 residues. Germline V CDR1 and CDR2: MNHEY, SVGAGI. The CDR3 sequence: CASSGDRRLNYGYTF. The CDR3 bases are TGTGCCAGCAGTGGGGACAGGAGACTTAACTATGGCTACACCTTC.

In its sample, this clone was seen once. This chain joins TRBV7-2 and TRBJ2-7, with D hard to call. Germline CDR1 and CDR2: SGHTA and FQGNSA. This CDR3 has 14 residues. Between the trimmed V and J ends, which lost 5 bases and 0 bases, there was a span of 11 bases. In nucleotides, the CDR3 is TGTGCCAGCAGCGCCCGGGCCACCTCCTACGAGCAGTACTTC. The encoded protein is CASSARATSYEQYF.